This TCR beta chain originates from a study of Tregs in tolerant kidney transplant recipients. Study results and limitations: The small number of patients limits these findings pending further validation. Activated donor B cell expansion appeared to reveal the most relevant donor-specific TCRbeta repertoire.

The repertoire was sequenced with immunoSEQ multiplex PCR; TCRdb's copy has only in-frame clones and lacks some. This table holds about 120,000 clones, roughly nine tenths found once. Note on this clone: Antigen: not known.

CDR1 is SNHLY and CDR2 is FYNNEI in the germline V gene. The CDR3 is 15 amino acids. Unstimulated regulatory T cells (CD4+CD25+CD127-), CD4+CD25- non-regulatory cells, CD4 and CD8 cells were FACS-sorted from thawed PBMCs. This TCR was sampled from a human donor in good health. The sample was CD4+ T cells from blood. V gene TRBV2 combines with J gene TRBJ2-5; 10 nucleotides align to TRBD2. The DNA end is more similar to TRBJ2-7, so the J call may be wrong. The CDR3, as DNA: TGTGCCAGCATCCGGACCGGGACTAGCGTCTACGAGCAGTACTTC. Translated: CASIRTGTSVYEQYF.